This T cell receptor beta chain emerged from a study of human T cells and chemical hapten exposure. At the level of the study: Skin on the upper inner arm, approximately 2 cm by approximately 2 cm in size, was sensitized with 2% DPC. Findings and caveats of the study: The immune response of these alopecia patients might not match healthy individuals'. Expanded TCRs were compared with controls, and the expanded TCRs formed significantly more large CDR3 similarity clusters.

This CDR3 has 17 residues. The germline CDR1 and CDR2 sequences are DFQATT and SNEGSKA (reference sequence). V was pared by 2 bases and J by 3 bases, with 15 bases of the junction left unmatched. Sample time point: patch test 3, about 24 weeks after DPC sensitization. Treatment meaning: therapeutic diphenylcyclopropenone sensitization with weekly scalp DPC. Each CDR3 protein gets one entry after TCRdb re-called the RACE reads with MiXCR. The table has 210,000 or so distinct CDR3 sequences, more than 20% seen once. As regards this clonotype: What it binds is not known.

This sequence was found in a woman in her 40s with alopecia areata. Some clones in this sample may be carry-over from other donors' samples. This chain uses TRBV20-1 with TRBJ2-5; TRBD2 matches 7 bases. Sequencing used whole blood, obtained in connection with sensitization to the hapten diphenylcyclopropenone (DPC). CDR3 nucleotides: TGCAGTGCTAGATCAAGCGGGGAGACCTACATGAAAGAGACCCAGTACTTC. This gives the protein CSARSSGETYMKETQYF.